This T cell receptor (beta chain) is drawn from a study of shared clonotypes between healthy human individuals. Assay used: immunoSEQ multiplex PCR; TCRdb lists only in-frame clones, some missing. This sample yields roughly 500,000 clones, of which 70% to 85% are seen a single time; 12% belongs to the top ten. Source material: PBMCs. The sequence was collected from a woman in her forties in good health. Some clones in this sample may be carry-over from other donors' samples.

In DNA form, the CDR3 reads TGTGCCAGTAACAATCAGGGGGCCAAAAACATTCAGTACTTC. Its protein product is CASNNQGAKNIQYF. The rearrangement uses TRBV19 and TRBJ2-4; D might be TRBD1 (6 bases). CDR1 is LNHDA and CDR2 is SQIVND in the germline V gene (reference sequence). This CDR3 is 14 amino acids long. The V end lost 7 bases, the J end lost 1 base, and 11 bases lay between the germline ends. Variable domain in full (rest from reference TRBV19 and TRBJ2-4): DGGITQSPKYLFRKEGQNVTLSCEQNLNHDAMYWYRQDPGQGLRLIYYSQIVNDFQKGDIAEGYSVSREKKESFPLTVTSAQKNPTAFYLCASNNQGAKNIQYFGAGTRLSVL.